This T cell receptor beta chain stems from a study of blood T cells in healthy people across ages. General study findings and limits: PBMCs were not sorted, which prevented a conclusive comparison of naive versus antigen-experienced cells.

A J-beta primer mix and a sample-barcoded 5' primer were used in a second PCR of roughly 6 to 11 cycles. TCRdb redid the calling of the 5' RACE reads with MiXCR, one entry per CDR3 protein. The sample records under 1 million distinct CDR3 sequences, 40% to 50% being singletons. This clonotype has at least ten counts. Its antigen is unidentified. The CDR3 runs to 12 residues. CDR1 is LGHNT and CDR2 is FRNRAP in the germline V gene. Trimming shortened V by 7 bases and J by 2 bases, and 9 bases separated the two germline ends. Healthy Russian Caucasian donors spanned ages roughly 6 to 90 years. The chain carries TRBV12-5 and TRBJ2-7; no clear D. The specimen was blood. This sequence originates from a man in his sixties in good health. DNA for the CDR3: TGTGCTAGTGTTATGGGGACCTACGAGCAGTACTTC. Translated, it gives CASVMGTYEQYF. The full variable domain, with the rest looked up from reference TRBV12-5 and TRBJ2-7, is DARVTQTPRHKVTEMGQEVTMRCQPILGHNTVFWYRQTMMQGLELLAYFRNRAPLDDSGMPKDRFSAEMPDATLATLKIQPSEPRDSAVYFCASVMGTYEQYFGPGTRLTVT.